The source of this T cell receptor (beta chain) is a study of T cells in Graves' hyperthyroidism and ophthalmopathy. Patients aged 18 to 65 had newly diagnosed hyperthyroidism of under 2 months' duration. In making diagnoses, clinical symptoms, serum thyroxine and TRAb, thyroid ultrasound and orbital computed tomography were all used. The V gene lost 6 bases and the J gene lost 5 bases, with 11 bases spanning the gap. This CDR3 region has 13 residues. The CDR3 regions of TCR beta were amplified from RNA transcripts. HTBI primers were used for first-round RT-PCR of the TCR CDR3. One entry per CDR3 protein, called by TCRdb with MiXCR from the multiplex PCR reads. The top ten hold less than 4.5% of the sample, which has around 620,000 distinct CDR3 sequences, under 20% seen once.

This chain links TRBV12-3 or TRBV12-4 with TRBJ1-5; D remains ambiguous. The receptor's source is a woman younger than 45 with Graves' hyperthyroidism. Sequenced sample: blood. The CDR3 region is CASSPNLYQPQHF. For the CDR3, the DNA is TGTGCCAGCAGCCCAAACCTCTATCAGCCCCAGCATTTT.